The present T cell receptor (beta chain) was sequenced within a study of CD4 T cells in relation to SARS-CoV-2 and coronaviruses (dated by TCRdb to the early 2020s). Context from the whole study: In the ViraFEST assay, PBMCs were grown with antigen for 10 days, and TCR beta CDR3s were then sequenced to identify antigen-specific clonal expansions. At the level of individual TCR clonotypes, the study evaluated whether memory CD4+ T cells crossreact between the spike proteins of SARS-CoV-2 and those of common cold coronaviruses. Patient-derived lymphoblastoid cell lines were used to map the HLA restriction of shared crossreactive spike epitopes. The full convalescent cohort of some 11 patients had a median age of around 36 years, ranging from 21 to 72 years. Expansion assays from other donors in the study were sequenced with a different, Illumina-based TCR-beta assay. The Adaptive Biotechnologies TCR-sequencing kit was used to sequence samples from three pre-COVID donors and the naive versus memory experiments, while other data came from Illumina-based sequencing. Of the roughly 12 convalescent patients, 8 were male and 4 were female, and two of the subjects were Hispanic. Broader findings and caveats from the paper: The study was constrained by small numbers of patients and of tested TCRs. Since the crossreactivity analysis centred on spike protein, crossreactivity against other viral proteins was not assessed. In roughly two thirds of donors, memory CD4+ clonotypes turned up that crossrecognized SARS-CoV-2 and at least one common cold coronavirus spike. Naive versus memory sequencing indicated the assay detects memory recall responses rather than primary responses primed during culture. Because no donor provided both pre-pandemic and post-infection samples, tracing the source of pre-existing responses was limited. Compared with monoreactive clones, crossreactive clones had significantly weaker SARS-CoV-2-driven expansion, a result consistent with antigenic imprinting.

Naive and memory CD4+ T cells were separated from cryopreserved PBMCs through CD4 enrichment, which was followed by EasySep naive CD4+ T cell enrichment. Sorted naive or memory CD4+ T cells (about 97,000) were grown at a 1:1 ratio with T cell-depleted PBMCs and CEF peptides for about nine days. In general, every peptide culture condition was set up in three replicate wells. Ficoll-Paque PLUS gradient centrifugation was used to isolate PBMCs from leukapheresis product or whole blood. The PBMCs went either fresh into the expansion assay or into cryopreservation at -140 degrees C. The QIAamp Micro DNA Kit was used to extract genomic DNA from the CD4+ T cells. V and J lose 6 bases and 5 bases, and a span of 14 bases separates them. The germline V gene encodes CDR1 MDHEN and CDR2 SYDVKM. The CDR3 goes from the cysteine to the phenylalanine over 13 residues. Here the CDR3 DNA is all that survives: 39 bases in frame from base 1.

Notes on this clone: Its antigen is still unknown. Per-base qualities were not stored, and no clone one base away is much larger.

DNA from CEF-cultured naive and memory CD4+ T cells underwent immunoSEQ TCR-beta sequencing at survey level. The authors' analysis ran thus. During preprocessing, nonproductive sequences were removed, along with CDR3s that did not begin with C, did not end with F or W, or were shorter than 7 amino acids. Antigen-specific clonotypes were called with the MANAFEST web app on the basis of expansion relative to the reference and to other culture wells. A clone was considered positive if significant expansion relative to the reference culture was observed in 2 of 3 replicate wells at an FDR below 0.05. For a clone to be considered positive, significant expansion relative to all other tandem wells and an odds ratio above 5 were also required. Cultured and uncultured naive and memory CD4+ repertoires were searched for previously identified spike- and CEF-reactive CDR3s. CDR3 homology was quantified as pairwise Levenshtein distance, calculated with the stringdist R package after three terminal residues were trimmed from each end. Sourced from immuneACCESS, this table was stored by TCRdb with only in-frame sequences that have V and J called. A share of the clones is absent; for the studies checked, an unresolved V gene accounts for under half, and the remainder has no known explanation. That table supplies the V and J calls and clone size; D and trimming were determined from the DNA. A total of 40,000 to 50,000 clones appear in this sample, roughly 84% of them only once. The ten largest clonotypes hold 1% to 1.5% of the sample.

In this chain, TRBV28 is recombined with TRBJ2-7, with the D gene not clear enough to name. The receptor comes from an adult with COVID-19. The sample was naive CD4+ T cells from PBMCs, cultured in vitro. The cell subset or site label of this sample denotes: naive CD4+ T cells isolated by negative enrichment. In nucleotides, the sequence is TGTGCCAGCAGCACGACGGCCCCCAACGAGCAGTACTTC. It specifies CASSTTAPNEQYF.